The clone carrying this T cell receptor beta chain was recorded only once. This specimen belongs to a study of blood T cell repertoires in COVID-19. Study in general: COVID-19 samples from acute and convalescent phases originated in the United States, Italy and Spain. T cells, B-cell-depleted T cells, or PBMCs provided the cDNA or gDNA that served as material.

Original analysis: Amplification of reference gene primers provided the estimated nucleated cell counts. Assay: immunoSEQ multiplex PCR; the TCRdb copy retains only in-frame clones and omits some. V and J calls and clone size come straight from that table; D and trimming were deduced from the DNA. This table holds 130,000 or so clones, about 88% found once. Material for sequencing was peripheral blood. The receptor was isolated from a woman aged 80 or over with acute or convalescent COVID-19.

CDR3 coding DNA: TGTGCCAGCAGTGAAGCGCGGGTGACAGATACGCAGTATTTT. Translation: CASSEARVTDTQYF. The chain is built from TRBV2 and TRBJ2-3; possibly TRBD2 for D (5 bases). The length of the CDR3 is 14 residues. V lost 0 bases and J 3 bases, leaving 7 bases between the germline ends. Germline loops: CDR1 SNHLY, CDR2 FYNNEI.